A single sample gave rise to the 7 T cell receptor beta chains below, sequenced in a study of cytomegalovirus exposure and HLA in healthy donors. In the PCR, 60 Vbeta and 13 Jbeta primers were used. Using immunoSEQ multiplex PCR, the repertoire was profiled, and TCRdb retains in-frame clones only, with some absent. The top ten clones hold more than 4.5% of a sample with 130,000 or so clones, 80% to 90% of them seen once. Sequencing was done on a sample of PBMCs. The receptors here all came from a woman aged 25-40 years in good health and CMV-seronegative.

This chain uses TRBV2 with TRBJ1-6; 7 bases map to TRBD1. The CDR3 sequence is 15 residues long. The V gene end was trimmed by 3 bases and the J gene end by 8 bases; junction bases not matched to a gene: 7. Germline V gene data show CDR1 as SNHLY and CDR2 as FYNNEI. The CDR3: CASSERQGSYSPLHF. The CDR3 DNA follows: TGTGCCAGCAGTGAGAGACAGGGTTCTTATTCACCCCTCCACTTT.

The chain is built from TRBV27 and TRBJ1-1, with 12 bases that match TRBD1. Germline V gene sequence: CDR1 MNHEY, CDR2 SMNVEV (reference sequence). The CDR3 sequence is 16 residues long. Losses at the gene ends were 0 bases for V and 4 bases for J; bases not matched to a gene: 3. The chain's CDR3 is CASSLSGQGALTEAFF. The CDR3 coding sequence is TGTGCCAGCAGTTTATCGGGACAGGGGGCTCTCACTGAAGCTTTCTTT.

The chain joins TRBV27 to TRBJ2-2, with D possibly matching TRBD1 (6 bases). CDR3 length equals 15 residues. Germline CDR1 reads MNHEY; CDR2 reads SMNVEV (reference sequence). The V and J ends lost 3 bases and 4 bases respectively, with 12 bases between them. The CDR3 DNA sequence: TGTGCCAGCAGTTTGTACAGGGAAAGCACCGGGGAGCTGTTTTTT. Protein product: CASSLYRESTGELFF.

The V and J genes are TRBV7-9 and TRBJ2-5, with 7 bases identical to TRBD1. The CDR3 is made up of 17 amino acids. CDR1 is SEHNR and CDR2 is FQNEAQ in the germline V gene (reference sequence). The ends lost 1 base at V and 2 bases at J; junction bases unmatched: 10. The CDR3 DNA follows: TGTGCCAGCAGCTTAGAGGGCAGGGGGAAGACGCAAGAGACCCAGTACTTC. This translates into CASSLEGRGKTQETQYF.

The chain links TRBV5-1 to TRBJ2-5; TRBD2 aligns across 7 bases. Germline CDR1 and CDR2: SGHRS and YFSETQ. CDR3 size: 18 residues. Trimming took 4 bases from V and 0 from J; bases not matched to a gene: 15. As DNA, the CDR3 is TGCGCCAGCAGCATACTATCTAGCGGCATTTTGTACCAAGAGACCCAGTACTTC. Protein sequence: CASSILSSGILYQETQYF.

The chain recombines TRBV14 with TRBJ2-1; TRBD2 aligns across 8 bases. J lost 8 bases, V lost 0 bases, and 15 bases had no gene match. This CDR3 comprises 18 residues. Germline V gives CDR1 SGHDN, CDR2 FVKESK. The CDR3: CASSQEREGTPLGDEQFF. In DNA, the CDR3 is TGTGCCAGCAGCCAAGAACGGGAGGGAACGCCGTTAGGCGATGAGCAGTTCTTC.

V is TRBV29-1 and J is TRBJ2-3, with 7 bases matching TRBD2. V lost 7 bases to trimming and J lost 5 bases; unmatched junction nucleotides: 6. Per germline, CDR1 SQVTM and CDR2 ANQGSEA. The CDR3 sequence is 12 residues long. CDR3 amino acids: CSAVGGIDTQYF. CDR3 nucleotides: TGCAGCGCCGTGGGGGGGATAGATACGCAGTATTTT.